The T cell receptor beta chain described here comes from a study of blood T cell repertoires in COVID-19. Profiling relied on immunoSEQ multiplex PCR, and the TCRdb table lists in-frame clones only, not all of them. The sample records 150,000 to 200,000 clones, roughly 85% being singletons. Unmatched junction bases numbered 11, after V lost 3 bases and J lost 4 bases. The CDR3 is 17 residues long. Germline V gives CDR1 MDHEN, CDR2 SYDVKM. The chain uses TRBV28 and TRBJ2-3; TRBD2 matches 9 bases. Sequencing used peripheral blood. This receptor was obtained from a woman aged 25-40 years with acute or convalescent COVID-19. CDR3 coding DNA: TGTGCCAGCAGTTTCGAGACTAGCGGCCAAGACTCAGATACGCAGTATTTT. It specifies CASSFETSGQDSDTQYF. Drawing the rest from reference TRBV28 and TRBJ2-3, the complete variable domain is DVKVTQSSRYLVKRTGEKVFLECVQDMDHENMFWYRQDPGLGLRLIYFSYDVKMKEKGDIPEGYSVSREKKERFSLILESASTNQTSMYLCASSFETSGQDSDTQYFGPGTRLTVL.